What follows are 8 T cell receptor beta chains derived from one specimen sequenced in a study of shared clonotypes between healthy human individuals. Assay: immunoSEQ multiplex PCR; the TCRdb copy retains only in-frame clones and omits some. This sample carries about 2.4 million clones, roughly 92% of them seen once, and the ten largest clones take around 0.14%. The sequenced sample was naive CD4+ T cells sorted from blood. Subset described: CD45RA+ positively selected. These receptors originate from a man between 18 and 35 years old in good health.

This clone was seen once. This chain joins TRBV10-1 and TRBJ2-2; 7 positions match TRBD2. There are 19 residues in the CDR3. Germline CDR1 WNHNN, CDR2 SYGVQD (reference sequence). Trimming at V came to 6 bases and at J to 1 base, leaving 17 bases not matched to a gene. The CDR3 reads CASSPVSSGPNWNTGELFF. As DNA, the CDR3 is TGCGCCAGCAGCCCCGTGAGTAGCGGGCCTAATTGGAACACCGGGGAGCTGTTTTTT.

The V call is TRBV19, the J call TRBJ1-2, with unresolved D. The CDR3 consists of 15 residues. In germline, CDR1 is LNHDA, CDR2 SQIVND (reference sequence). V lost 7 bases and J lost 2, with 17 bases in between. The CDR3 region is CASTLQGEGNYGYTF. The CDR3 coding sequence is TGTGCCAGTACCCTTCAAGGAGAAGGGAACTATGGCTACACCTTC.

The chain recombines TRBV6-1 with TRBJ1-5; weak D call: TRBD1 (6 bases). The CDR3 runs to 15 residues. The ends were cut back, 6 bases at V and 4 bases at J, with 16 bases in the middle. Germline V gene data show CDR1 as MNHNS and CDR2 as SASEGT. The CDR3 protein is CASRGGQTENQPQHF. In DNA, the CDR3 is TGTGCCAGCAGGGGGGGGCAGACCGAGAATCAGCCCCAGCATTTT.

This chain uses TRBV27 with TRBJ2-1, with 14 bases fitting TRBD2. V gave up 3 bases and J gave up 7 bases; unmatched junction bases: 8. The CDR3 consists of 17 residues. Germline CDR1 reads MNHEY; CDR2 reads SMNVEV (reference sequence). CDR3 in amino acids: CASSFQVRTSGRNEQFF. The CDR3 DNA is TGTGCCAGCAGTTTTCAGGTCCGGACTAGCGGGAGGAATGAGCAGTTCTTC.

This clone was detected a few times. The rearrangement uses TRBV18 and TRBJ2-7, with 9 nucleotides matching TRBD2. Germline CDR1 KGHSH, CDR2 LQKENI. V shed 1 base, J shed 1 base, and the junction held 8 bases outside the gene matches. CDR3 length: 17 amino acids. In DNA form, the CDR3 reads TGTGCCAGCTCACCACTAGGGTCTAGCGGGGATTCCTACGAGCAGTACTTC. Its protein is CASSPLGSSGDSYEQYF. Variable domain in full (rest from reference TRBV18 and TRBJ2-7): NAGVMQNPRHLVRRRGQEARLRCSPMKGHSHVYWYRQLPEEGLKFMVYLQKENIIDESGMPKERFSAEFPKEGPSILRIQQVVRGDSAAYFCASSPLGSSGDSYEQYFGPGTRLTVT.

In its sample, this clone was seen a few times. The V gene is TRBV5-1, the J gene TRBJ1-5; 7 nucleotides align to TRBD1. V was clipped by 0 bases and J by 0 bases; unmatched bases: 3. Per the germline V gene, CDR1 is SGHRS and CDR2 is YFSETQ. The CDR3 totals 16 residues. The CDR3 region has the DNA TGCGCCAGCAGCTTGGGGGGGACAGATAGCAATCAGCCCCAGCATTTT. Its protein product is CASSLGGTDSNQPQHF.

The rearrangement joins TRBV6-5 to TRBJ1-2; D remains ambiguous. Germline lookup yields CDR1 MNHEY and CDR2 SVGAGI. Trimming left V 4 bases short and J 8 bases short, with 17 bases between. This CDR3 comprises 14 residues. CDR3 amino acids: CASSSLDGSRGYTF. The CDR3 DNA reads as TGTGCCAGCAGTTCACTGGACGGCTCCCGCGGCTACACCTTC.

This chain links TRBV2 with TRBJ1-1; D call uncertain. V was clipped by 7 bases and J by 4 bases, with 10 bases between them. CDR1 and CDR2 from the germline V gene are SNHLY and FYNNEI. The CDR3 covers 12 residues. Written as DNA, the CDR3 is TGTGCCAGCAAAAGGTTGGGCACTGAAGCTTTCTTT. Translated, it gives CASKRLGTEAFF.